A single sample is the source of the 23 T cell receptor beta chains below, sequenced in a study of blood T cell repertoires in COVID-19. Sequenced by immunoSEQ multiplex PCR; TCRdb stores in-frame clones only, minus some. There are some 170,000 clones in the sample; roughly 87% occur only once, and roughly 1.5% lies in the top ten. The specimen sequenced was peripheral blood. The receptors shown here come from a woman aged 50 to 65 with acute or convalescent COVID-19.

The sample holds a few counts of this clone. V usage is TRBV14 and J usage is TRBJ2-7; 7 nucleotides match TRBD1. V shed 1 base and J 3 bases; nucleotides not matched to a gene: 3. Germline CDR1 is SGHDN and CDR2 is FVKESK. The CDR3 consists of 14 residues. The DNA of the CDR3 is TGTGCCAGCAGCCAAGGATGGGACAGCTACGAGCAGTACTTC. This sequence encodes CASSQGWDSYEQYF. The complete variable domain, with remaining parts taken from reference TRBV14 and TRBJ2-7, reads EAGVTQFPSHSVIEKGQTVTLRCDPISGHDNLYWYRRVMGKEIKFLLHFVKESKQDESGMPNNRFLAERTGGTYSTLKVQPAELEDSGVYFCASSQGWDSYEQYFGPGTRLTVT.

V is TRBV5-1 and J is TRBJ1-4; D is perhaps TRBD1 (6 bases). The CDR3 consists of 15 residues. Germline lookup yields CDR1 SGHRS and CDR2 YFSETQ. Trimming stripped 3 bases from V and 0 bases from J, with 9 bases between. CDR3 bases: TGCGCCAGCAGCTCACAGGGCGCAACTAATGAAAAACTGTTTTTT. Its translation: CASSSQGATNEKLFF.

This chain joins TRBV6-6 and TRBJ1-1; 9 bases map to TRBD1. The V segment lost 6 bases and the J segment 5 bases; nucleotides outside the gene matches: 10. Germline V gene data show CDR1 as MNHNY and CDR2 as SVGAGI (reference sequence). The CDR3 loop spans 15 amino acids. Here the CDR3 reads CASRWTGERGTEAFF. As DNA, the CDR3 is TGTGCCAGCAGGTGGACAGGGGAAAGAGGTACTGAAGCTTTCTTT.

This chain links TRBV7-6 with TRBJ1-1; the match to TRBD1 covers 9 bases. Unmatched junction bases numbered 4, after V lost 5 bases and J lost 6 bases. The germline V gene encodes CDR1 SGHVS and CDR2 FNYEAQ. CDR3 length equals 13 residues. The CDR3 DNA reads TGTGCCAGCAGCCCCGGACAGGGGTCTGAAGCTTTCTTT. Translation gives CASSPGQGSEAFF.

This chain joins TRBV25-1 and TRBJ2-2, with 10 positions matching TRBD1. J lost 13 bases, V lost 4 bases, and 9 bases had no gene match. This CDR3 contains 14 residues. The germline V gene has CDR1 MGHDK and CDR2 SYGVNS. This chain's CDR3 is CASSADRGIEGLFF. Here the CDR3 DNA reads TGTGCCAGCAGTGCGGACAGGGGGATAGAGGGGCTGTTTTTT.

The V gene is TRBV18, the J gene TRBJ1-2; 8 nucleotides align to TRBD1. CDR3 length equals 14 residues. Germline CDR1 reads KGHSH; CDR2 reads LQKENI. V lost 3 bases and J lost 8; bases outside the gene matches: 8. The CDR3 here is CASSPGQGLWGYTF. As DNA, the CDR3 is TGTGCCAGCTCACCTGGACAGGGCCTCTGGGGCTACACCTTC.

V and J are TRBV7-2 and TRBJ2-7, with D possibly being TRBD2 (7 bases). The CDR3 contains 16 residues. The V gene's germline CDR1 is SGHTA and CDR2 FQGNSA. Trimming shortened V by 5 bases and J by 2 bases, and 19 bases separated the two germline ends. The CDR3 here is CASSLHARGATYEQYF. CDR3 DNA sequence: TGTGCCAGCAGCCTACACGCCCGGGGGGCTACCTACGAGCAGTACTTC.

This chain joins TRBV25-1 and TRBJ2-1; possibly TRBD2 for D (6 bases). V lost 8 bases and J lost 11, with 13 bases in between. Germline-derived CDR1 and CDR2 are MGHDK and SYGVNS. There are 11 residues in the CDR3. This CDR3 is CASGTAGKQFF. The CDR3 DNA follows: TGTGCCAGCGGAACCGCGGGAAAGCAGTTCTTC.

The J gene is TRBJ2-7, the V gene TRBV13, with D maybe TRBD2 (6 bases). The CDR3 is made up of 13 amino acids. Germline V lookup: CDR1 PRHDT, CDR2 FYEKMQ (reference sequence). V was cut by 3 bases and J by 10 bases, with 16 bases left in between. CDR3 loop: CASSLNRDSVQYF. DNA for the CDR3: TGTGCCAGCAGCTTGAACCGGGACTCGGTTCAGTACTTC.

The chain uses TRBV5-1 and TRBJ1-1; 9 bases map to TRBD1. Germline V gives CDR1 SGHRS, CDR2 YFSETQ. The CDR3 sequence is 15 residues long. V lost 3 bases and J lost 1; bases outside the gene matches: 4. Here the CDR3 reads CASSWGDRENTEAFF. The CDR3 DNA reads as TGCGCCAGCAGCTGGGGGGACAGGGAGAACACTGAAGCTTTCTTT.

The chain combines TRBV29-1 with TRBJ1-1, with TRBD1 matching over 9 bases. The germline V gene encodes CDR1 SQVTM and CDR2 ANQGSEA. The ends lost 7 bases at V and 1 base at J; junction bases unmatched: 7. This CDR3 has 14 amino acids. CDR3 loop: CSAGQGNGNTEAFF. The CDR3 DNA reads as TGCAGCGCAGGACAGGGGAATGGGAACACTGAAGCTTTCTTT.

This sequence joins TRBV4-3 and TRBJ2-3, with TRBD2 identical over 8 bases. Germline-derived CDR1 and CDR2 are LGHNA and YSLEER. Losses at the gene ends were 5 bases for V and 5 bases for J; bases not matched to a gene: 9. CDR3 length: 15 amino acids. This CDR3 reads CASSSTSGNIDTQYF. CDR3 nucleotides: TGCGCCAGCAGCTCCACTAGCGGTAATATAGATACGCAGTATTTT.

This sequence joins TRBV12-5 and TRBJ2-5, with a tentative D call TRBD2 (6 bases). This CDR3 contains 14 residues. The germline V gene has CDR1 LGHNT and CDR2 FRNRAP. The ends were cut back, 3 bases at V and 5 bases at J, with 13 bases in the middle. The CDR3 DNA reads TGTGCTAGTGGTTTAAGTAGCGGAAGGGAGACCCAGTACTTC. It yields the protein CASGLSSGRETQYF.

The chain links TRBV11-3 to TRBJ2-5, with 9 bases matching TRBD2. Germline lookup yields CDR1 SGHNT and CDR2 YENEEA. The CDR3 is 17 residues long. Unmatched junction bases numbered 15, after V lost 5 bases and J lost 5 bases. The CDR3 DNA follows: TGTGCCAGCAGCCTAGGGGCGGGGGGGGATATTACGGAGACCCAGTACTTC. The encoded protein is CASSLGAGGDITETQYF.

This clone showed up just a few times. The CDR3 sequence: CASTQGQYDNSPLHF. The DNA for the CDR3 is TGTGCCAGTACTCAAGGACAGTACGATAATTCACCCCTCCACTTT. The V gene is TRBV19, the J gene TRBJ1-6, with a weak D call TRBD1 (6 bases). Germline CDR1 is LNHDA and CDR2 is SQIVND (reference sequence). The CDR3 loop spans 15 amino acids. V gave up 7 bases and J gave up 5 bases, with 15 bases separating them.

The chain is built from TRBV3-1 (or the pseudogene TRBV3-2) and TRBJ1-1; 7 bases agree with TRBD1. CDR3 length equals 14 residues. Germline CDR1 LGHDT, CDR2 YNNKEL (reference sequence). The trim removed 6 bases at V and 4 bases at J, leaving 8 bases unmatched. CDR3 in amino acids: CASRNTGALTEAFF. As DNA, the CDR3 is TGTGCCAGCAGGAATACAGGGGCCCTCACTGAAGCTTTCTTT.

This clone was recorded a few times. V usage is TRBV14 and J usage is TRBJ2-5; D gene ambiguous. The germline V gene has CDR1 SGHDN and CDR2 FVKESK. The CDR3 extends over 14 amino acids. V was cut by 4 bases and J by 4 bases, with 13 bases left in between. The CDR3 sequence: CASSLPGSTETQYF. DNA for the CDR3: TGTGCCAGCAGCCTTCCGGGTAGTACAGAGACCCAGTACTTC.

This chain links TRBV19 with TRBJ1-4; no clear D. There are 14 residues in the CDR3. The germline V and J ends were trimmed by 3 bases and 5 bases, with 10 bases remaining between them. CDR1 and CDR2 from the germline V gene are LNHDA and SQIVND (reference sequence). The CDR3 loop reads CASSIAPENEKLFF. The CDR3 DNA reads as TGTGCCAGTAGTATCGCCCCGGAGAATGAAAAACTGTTTTTT.

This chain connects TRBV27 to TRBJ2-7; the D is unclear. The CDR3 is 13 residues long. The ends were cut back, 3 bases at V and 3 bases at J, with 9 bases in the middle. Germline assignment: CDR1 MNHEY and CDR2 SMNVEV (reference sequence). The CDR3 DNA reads TGTGCCAGCAGTTTCCCCAACAGCTACGAGCAGTACTTC. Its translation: CASSFPNSYEQYF.

This CDR3 is CASSIRTDPYNEQFF. The CDR3 nucleotides read TGTGCCAGCTCAATCCGGACAGACCCTTACAATGAGCAGTTCTTC. The chain recombines TRBV27 with TRBJ2-1; a possible D gene is TRBD1 (6 bases). Trimming removed 8 bases at V and 4 bases at J, with 18 bases between. The germline V gene has CDR1 MNHEY and CDR2 SMNVEV (reference sequence). This CDR3 has 15 amino acids.

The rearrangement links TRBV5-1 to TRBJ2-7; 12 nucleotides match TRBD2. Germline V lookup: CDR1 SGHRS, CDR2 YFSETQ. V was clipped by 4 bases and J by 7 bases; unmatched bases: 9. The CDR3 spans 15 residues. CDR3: CASSGGTSGPLEQYF. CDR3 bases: TGCGCCAGCAGCGGAGGGACTAGCGGGCCCCTGGAGCAGTACTTC. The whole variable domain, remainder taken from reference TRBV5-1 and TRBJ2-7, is KAGVTQTPRYLIKTRGQQVTLSCSPISGHRSVSWYQQTPGQGLQFLFEYFSETQRNKGNFPGRFSGRQFSNSRSEMNVSTLELGDSALYLCASSGGTSGPLEQYFGPGTRLTVT.

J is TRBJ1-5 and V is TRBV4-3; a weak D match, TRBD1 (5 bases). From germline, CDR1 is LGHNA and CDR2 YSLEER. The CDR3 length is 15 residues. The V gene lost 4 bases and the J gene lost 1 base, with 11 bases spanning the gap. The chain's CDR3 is CASSPGHRSNQPQHF. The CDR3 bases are TGCGCCAGCAGCCCCGGACACCGGAGCAATCAGCCCCAGCATTTT.

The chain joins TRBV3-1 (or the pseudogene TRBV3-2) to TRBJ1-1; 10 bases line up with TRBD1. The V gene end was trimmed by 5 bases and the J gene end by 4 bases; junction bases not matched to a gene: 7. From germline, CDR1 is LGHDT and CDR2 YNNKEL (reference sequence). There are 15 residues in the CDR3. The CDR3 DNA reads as TGTGCCAGCAGCAAAAGACAGGGGGCGGGCACTGAAGCTTTCTTT. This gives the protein CASSKRQGAGTEAFF.